This T cell receptor beta chain was recorded in a study of tumor-infiltrating lymphocytes in localized non-small cell lung cancer. Sequenced by immunoSEQ multiplex PCR; TCRdb stores in-frame clones only, minus some. The repertoire holds 15,000 to 20,000 clones, with about three quarters as singletons. Per germline, CDR1 SNHLY and CDR2 FYNNEI. V was cut by 4 bases and J by 3 bases, with 4 bases left in between. The CDR3 contains 11 residues. Source material: lung tumor tissue. The chain recombines TRBV2 with TRBJ2-7; D not certain. The sequence was obtained from a human donor with non-small cell lung cancer. The CDR3 spells CASSGNYEQYF. Written as DNA, the CDR3 is TGTGCCAGCAGTGGAAACTACGAGCAGTACTTC.